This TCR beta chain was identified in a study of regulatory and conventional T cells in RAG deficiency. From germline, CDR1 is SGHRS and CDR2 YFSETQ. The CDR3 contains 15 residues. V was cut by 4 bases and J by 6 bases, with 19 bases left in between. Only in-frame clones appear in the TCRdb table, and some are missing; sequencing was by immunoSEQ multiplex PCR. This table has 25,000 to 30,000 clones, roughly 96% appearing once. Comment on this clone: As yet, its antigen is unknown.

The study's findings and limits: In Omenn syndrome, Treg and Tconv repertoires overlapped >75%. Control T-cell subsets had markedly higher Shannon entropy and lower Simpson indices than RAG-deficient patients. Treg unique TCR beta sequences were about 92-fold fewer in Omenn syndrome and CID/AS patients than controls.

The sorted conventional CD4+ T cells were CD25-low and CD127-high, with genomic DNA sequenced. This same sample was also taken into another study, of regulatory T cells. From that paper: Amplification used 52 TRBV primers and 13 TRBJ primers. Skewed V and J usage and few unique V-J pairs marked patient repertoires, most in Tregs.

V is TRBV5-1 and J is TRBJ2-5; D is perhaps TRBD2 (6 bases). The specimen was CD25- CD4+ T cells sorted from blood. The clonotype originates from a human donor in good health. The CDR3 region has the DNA TGCGCCAGCAGCCCGCTGGACTACGCAAGACAGACCCAGTACTTC. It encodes CASSPLDYARQTQYF.